Listed below are T cell receptor beta chains from one sample, sequenced in a study of cytomegalovirus exposure and HLA in healthy donors. Assay used: immunoSEQ multiplex PCR; TCRdb lists only in-frame clones, some missing. The repertoire holds around 99,000 clones, about 76% seen once, with 2.2% in the top ten. Sequencing was performed on PBMCs. Receptor source: a woman aged 25 to 39 in good health and CMV-seronegative. CDR3s include the opening cysteine and the closing phenylalanine or tryptophan. Fields, in order: V gene, D gene, J gene, CDR3 DNA, CDR3 protein. D genes are given only for firm matches.

v_gene: TRBV19
d_gene: TRBD1
j_gene: TRBJ2-2
CDR3nt: TGTGCCAGTAGTATTTGGAAGGGGGCGCACGGGGAGCTGTTTTTT
CDR3aa: CASSIWKGAHGELFF

v_gene: TRBV27
d_gene: TRBD2
j_gene: TRBJ2-1
CDR3nt: TGTGCCAGCAGTTTATTTCCAGCGGGGGACAATGAGCAGTTCTTC
CDR3aa: CASSLFPAGDNEQFF

v_gene: TRBV7-9
d_gene: TRBD2
j_gene: TRBJ2-3
CDR3nt: TGTGCCAGCAGCGGACGGGGGGTCACTAGCACAGATACGCAGTATTTT
CDR3aa: CASSGRGVTSTDTQYF

v_gene: TRBV10-3
d_gene: TRBD1
j_gene: TRBJ1-3
CDR3nt: TGTGCCAGCCGGGACAGTGGGATTAGCTCTGGAAACACCATATATTTT
CDR3aa: CASRDSGISSGNTIYF

v_gene: TRBV7-9
d_gene: TRBD1
j_gene: TRBJ1-1
CDR3nt: TGTGCCAGCAGCTTGGGACAGGGTGGGTTGGCTGAAGCTTTCTTT
CDR3aa: CASSLGQGGLAEAFF

v_gene: TRBV14
d_gene: NA
j_gene: TRBJ2-1
CDR3nt: TGTGCCAGCAGCCAACCCACGGCCACGGCCCCGCAGGTCTTC
CDR3aa: CASSQPTATAPQVF

v_gene: TRBV10-1
d_gene: TRBD1
j_gene: TRBJ1-1
CDR3nt: TGCGCCAGCAGCCCCGGGACAGGTACCTTTAACACTGAAGCTTTCTTT
CDR3aa: CASSPGTGTFNTEAFF

v_gene: TRBV25-1
d_gene: TRBD2
j_gene: TRBJ2-1
CDR3nt: TGTGCCAGCAGTTCTGGACTAGTCGAAAAGCAGTTCTTC
CDR3aa: CASSSGLVEKQFF

v_gene: TRBV7-3
d_gene: NA
j_gene: TRBJ1-1
CDR3nt: TGTGCCAGCAGCTTAACCGGGGACACTGAAGCTTTCTTT
CDR3aa: CASSLTGDTEAFF

v_gene: TRBV6-5
d_gene: NA
j_gene: TRBJ1-2
CDR3nt: TGTGCCAGCAGTGGGGCGGCAGAAAACTATGGCTACACCTTC
CDR3aa: CASSGAAENYGYTF

v_gene: TRBV5-4
d_gene: NA
j_gene: TRBJ1-6
CDR3nt: TGTGCCAGCAGCCCCGGGTCGGCACCCCTCCACTTT
CDR3aa: CASSPGSAPLHF

v_gene: TRBV18
d_gene: NA
j_gene: TRBJ1-4
CDR3nt: TGTGCCAGCTCATCCTTTACAGGGAATAATGAAAAACTGTTTTTT
CDR3aa: CASSSFTGNNEKLFF

v_gene: TRBV7-2
d_gene: NA
j_gene: TRBJ1-6
CDR3nt: TGTGCCAGCAGCCGAATGGACAGTCTTTATAATTCACCCCTCCACTTT
CDR3aa: CASSRMDSLYNSPLHF

v_gene: TRBV4-3
d_gene: NA
j_gene: TRBJ1-2
CDR3nt: TGCGCCAGCAGCCAAGATCCCCGGGGTCCGTTCAATGGCTACACCTTC
CDR3aa: CASSQDPRGPFNGYTF

v_gene: TRBV7-3
d_gene: TRBD2
j_gene: TRBJ2-1
CDR3nt: TGTGCCAGCAGCTTATTACGCGGGGGTGAGCAGTTCTTC
CDR3aa: CASSLLRGGEQFF

v_gene: TRBV7-8
d_gene: TRBD1
j_gene: TRBJ1-6
CDR3nt: TGTGCCAGCAGCTTGGGACAGGGCGGCTCACCCCTCCACTTT
CDR3aa: CASSLGQGGSPLHF